The 19 T cell receptor beta chains presented below share a single source sample, sequenced in a study of blood T cell repertoires in COVID-19. Using immunoSEQ multiplex PCR, the repertoire was profiled, and TCRdb retains in-frame clones only, with some absent. Here the sample spans roughly 300,000 clones, around 86% being singletons. What was sequenced was peripheral blood. These receptors were taken from a human donor in a cohort sampled during active COVID-19.

The V call is TRBV30, the J call TRBJ1-3; no clear D gene. V dropped 0 bases and J dropped 1 base, with 4 bases sitting between them. This CDR3 contains 13 residues. Germline V gives CDR1 GTSNPN, CDR2 SVGIG (reference sequence). The CDR3 sequence: CAWSVQSGNTIYF. The CDR3 DNA reads as TGTGCCTGGAGTGTCCAGTCTGGAAACACCATATATTTT.

This clone was seen once. CDR3 amino acids: CASSVQDRGTGELFF. DNA of the CDR3: TGTGCCAGCAGCGTTCAAGACAGGGGAACCGGGGAGCTGTTTTTT. The chain couples TRBV9 to TRBJ2-2, with 8 bases identical to TRBD1. J lost 5 bases, V lost 2 bases, and 5 bases had no gene match. The CDR3 is 15 residues long. Germline V gives CDR1 SGDLS, CDR2 YYNGEE.

The V and J genes are TRBV28 and TRBJ1-4, with 8 bases matching TRBD1. Germline V CDR1 and CDR2: MDHEN, SYDVKM. The CDR3 extends over 16 amino acids. V lost 6 bases and J lost 4; bases outside the gene matches: 10. CDR3 residues: CASRSPGQGSNEKLFF. Written as DNA, the CDR3 is TGTGCCAGCAGGTCACCTGGACAGGGAAGTAATGAAAAACTGTTTTTT.

This chain joins TRBV6-5 and TRBJ2-7; D gene ambiguous. Germline-derived CDR1 and CDR2 are MNHEY and SVGAGI. Trimming took 7 bases from V and 2 from J, leaving 12 bases between them. This CDR3 spans 13 amino acids. CDR3 nucleotides: TGTGCCAGCATTGTCGACAAACCCTACGAGCAGTACTTC. Its protein product is CASIVDKPYEQYF.

CDR3 residues: CATRGMSGSSYNEQFF. The CDR3 nucleotides are TGTGCCACCAGGGGGATGAGCGGGAGCTCCTACAATGAGCAGTTCTTC. The rearrangement links TRBV24-1 to TRBJ2-1, with 8 bases lining up with TRBD2. The CDR3 length is 16 residues. V dropped 7 bases and J dropped 0; count of bases not matched to a gene: 7. The germline V gene encodes CDR1 KGHDR and CDR2 SFDVKD.

The chain combines TRBV28 with TRBJ2-7; 7 bases are shared with TRBD1. With 5 bases clipped from V and 2 bases from J, the junction kept 24 bases outside the gene matches. The length of the CDR3 is 20 residues. Looked up from germline, CDR1 is MDHEN and CDR2 is SYDVKM. The CDR3 spells CASSTLRQGVKKGFPYEQYF. In DNA, the CDR3 is TGTGCCAGCAGTACCCTCAGACAGGGTGTGAAAAAGGGGTTTCCCTACGAGCAGTACTTC.

The gene calls are TRBV10-3 and TRBJ2-3, with D maybe TRBD2 (5 bases). Germline V gene data show CDR1 as ENHRY and CDR2 as SYGVKD. There are 14 residues in the CDR3. Trimming shortened V by 6 bases and J by 4 bases, and 14 bases separated the two germline ends. CDR3 residues: CAIRDLLESDTQYF. Here the CDR3 DNA reads TGTGCCATCAGGGACCTACTAGAGTCAGATACGCAGTATTTT.

This sequence joins TRBV6-2 or TRBV6-3 and TRBJ2-4; D might be TRBD2 (5 bases). The CDR3 extends over 14 amino acids. V dropped 7 bases and J dropped 7 bases, with 17 bases sitting between them. The V gene's germline CDR1 is MNHEY and CDR2 SVGEGT. CDR3 region: CASTPLGGLNIQYF. The DNA for the CDR3 is TGTGCCAGCACCCCCCTCGGAGGCTTGAACATTCAGTACTTC.

The chain has TRBV7-9 and TRBJ1-1, with unresolved D. The V end was cut by 1 base, the J end by 5 bases, with 8 bases between. Germline V lookup: CDR1 SEHNR, CDR2 FQNEAQ (reference sequence). There are 13 residues in the CDR3. For the CDR3, the DNA is TGTGCCAGCAGCTTAGACAGAGATACTGAAGCTTTCTTT. Its protein is CASSLDRDTEAFF.

This clone appeared once. This rearrangement joins TRBV19 to TRBJ1-2; D not certain. The CDR3 totals 16 residues. Trimming removed 3 bases from V and 6 bases from J, with 20 bases in between. Germline V gene data show CDR1 as LNHDA and CDR2 as SQIVND (reference sequence). This CDR3 is CASSMLNGHPGDGYTF. In DNA form, the CDR3 reads TGTGCCAGTAGTATGCTAAATGGGCACCCAGGCGATGGCTACACCTTC.

This chain joins TRBV5-1 and TRBJ2-2, with TRBD1 identical over 7 bases. Germline lookup yields CDR1 SGHRS and CDR2 YFSETQ. The CDR3 is made up of 16 amino acids. V trimming: 4 bases; J trimming: 4 bases; junction bases outside the gene matches: 10. Here the CDR3 reads CASSPRDSLSTGELFF. The CDR3 bases are TGCGCCAGCAGCCCCCGGGACAGCCTTTCCACCGGGGAGCTGTTTTTT.

This clone has a handful of counts. The V gene is TRBV5-1, the J gene TRBJ2-1; D is perhaps TRBD1 (5 bases). Trimming took off 0 bases at V and 6 bases at J, with 13 bases between the two ends. Germline CDR1 and CDR2: SGHRS and YFSETQ. This CDR3 has 15 amino acids. CDR3 residues: CASSLAGFRVNEQFF. CDR3 sequence (DNA): TGCGCCAGCAGCTTGGCCGGATTCAGGGTCAATGAGCAGTTCTTC.

The rearrangement links TRBV20-1 to TRBJ2-3, with a weak D call TRBD2 (6 bases). The CDR3 covers 13 residues. Trimming removed 3 bases from V and 4 bases from J, with 11 bases in between. Germline lookup yields CDR1 DFQATT and CDR2 SNEGSKA (reference sequence). This CDR3 is CSASTSLADTQYF. DNA of the CDR3: TGCAGTGCTAGTACTAGCTTGGCAGATACGCAGTATTTT.

The J gene is TRBJ2-2, the V gene TRBV5-1; possibly TRBD2 for D (6 bases). Germline lookup yields CDR1 SGHRS and CDR2 YFSETQ. The V end lost 4 bases, the J end lost 0 bases, and 13 bases lay between the germline ends. The length of the CDR3 is 16 residues. The CDR3 here is CASSMGAGPNTGELFF. The CDR3 nucleotides read TGCGCCAGCAGCATGGGTGCGGGACCGAACACCGGGGAGCTGTTTTTT. Together with reference TRBV5-1 and TRBJ2-2, the CDR3 gives the full variable domain: KAGVTQTPRYLIKTRGQQVTLSCSPISGHRSVSWYQQTPGQGLQFLFEYFSETQRNKGNFPGRFSGRQFSNSRSEMNVSTLELGDSALYLCASSMGAGPNTGELFFGEGSRLTVL.

The chain combines TRBV28 with TRBJ2-7; 7 nucleotides align to TRBD2. Germline trimming cut 7 bases from V and 5 bases from J; bases unmatched to any gene: 17. CDR3 size: 16 residues. Germline V gives CDR1 MDHEN, CDR2 SYDVKM. As DNA, the CDR3 is TGTGCCAGCAACGGGGCCACTCGCACTCGGGGGGACGAGCAGTACTTC. Translation: CASNGATRTRGDEQYF.

The chain links TRBV19 to TRBJ1-5, with D hard to call. The V end lost 6 bases, the J end lost 9 bases, and 12 bases lay between the germline ends. The CDR3 covers 12 residues. Germline CDR1 LNHDA, CDR2 SQIVND (reference sequence). CDR3 nucleotides: TGTGCCAGTAGCGACTTGCCCGGGCCCCAGCATTTT. It is translated as CASSDLPGPQHF. Based on the CDR3 plus reference TRBV19 and TRBJ1-5, the full variable domain is DGGITQSPKYLFRKEGQNVTLSCEQNLNHDAMYWYRQDPGQGLRLIYYSQIVNDFQKGDIAEGYSVSREKKESFPLTVTSAQKNPTAFYLCASSDLPGPQHFGDGTRLSIL.

This chain links TRBV5-1 with TRBJ1-1; 7 nucleotides line up with TRBD1. The CDR3 sequence is 13 residues long. After removal of 4 bases from V and 1 base from J, the junction contained 1 base not matched to a gene. Germline V CDR1 and CDR2: SGHRS, YFSETQ. CDR3: CASSRTGNTEAFF. In DNA, the CDR3 is TGCGCCAGCAGCCGGACAGGGAACACTGAAGCTTTCTTT.

The chain joins TRBV5-4 to TRBJ1-1; 10 bases are shared with TRBD1. With V trimmed by 4 bases and J by 4 bases, 10 bases remained unmatched. The germline V gene has CDR1 SGHNT and CDR2 YYREEE (reference sequence). The CDR3 has 16 amino acids. As DNA, the CDR3 is TGTGCCAGCAGCCCATCAACCGGACAGGGGGGCACTGAAGCTTTCTTT. Its protein product is CASSPSTGQGGTEAFF.

This chain connects TRBV19 to TRBJ2-1; 16 nucleotides agree with TRBD2. The V gene's germline CDR1 is LNHDA and CDR2 SQIVND (reference sequence). The CDR3 runs to 22 residues. With V trimmed by 5 bases and J by 4 bases, 20 bases remained unmatched. The CDR3 sequence: CASSSRDRFKGLAGGPYNEQFF. The CDR3 coding sequence is TGTGCCAGTAGTTCCCGGGACAGATTCAAGGGACTAGCGGGAGGGCCATACAATGAGCAGTTCTTC.